Included here is one T cell receptor beta chain sequence, with context. In the original analysis: Amplification from reference gene primers served as the basis for estimated nucleated cell counts. Method: immunoSEQ multiplex PCR; TCRdb's copy keeps in-frame clones and lacks some. V, J and clone size reflect that table, while D and trimming were determined from the DNA. Of 250,000 or so clones listed, roughly 86% are singletons. The sample is drawn from a study of blood T cell repertoires in COVID-19. Across the whole study: Samples came from the United States, Italy and Spain, spanning acute and convalescent COVID-19.

This TCR was recovered from a woman younger than 45 with acute or convalescent COVID-19. Sequencing input: peripheral blood.

The DNA for the CDR3 is TGTGCCAGCAGCTTACGACAGAACAATGAGCAGTTCTTC. Amino acid sequence: CASSLRQNNEQFF. The V gene is TRBV13, the J gene TRBJ2-1; a weak D match, TRBD1 (5 bases). V lost 2 bases, J lost 5 bases, and 7 bases lay in between. From germline, CDR1 is PRHDT and CDR2 FYEKMQ (reference sequence). CDR3 length: 13 amino acids.